The present T cell receptor (beta chain) was sequenced within a study of blood T cell repertoires in COVID-19. Study-wide context: Acute and convalescent COVID-19 specimens originated in the United States, Italy and Spain. In each case, the material was cDNA or gDNA derived from T cells, B-cell-depleted T cells, or PBMCs.

The V gene end was trimmed by 0 bases and the J gene end by 7 bases; junction bases not matched to a gene: 6. Germline CDR1 SGHRS, CDR2 YFSETQ. This CDR3 is 14 amino acids long. Per the study methods: Reference gene primer amplification gave nucleated cell count estimates. Libraries were prepared by immunoSEQ multiplex PCR; TCRdb keeps only in-frame clonotypes and omits some of them. V and J calls and clone size are copied from that table; D and trimming were computed from the DNA. This table has roughly 73,000 clones, 90% appearing once. Material for sequencing was peripheral blood. The TCR sequence derives from a man aged 45-65 years with acute or convalescent COVID-19. This chain uses TRBV5-1 with TRBJ1-2; TRBD1 agrees at 7 bases. In nucleotides, the CDR3 is TGCGCCAGCAGCTTGGCGGACAGGTGGGGTGGCTACACCTTC. Translated: CASSLADRWGGYTF.